This entry describes one TCR beta chain. Its specific antigen is unknown. No quality values exist for individual bases; no much larger clone is one base distant. The data originate from a study of blood T cell repertoires in COVID-19 (dated by TCRdb to about 2020). General notes on the study: Samples from collaborators originated in the United States, Italy and Spain and spanned both the acute and convalescent phases of COVID-19. The material from the prospective study consisted of cDNA or gDNA derived from T cells, B-cell-depleted T cells, or PBMCs. The dataset comprised deeply sampled blood TCRbeta repertoires from subjects exposed to, actively infected with, or recovered from COVID-19. The repertoires were released in a freely available public database intended as a resource for research on the immune response to SARS-CoV-2. Samples were obtained from the ongoing ImmuneRACE study (first 160 participants) and from about 1,300 subjects provided by 6 global collaborators. Sample metadata almost always included a de-identified subject ID, COVID-19 status, age in years and sex. HLA class I and class II types, where available, came from metadata supplied by the sample provider rather than from assay-based typing.

The CDR3 runs 16 amino acids, cysteine and phenylalanine included. Just CDR3 DNA is preserved here, 48 bases in frame from base 1. Relative to germline, V is missing 3 bases and J is missing 2 bases, with 6 bases of the junction outside any gene match. CDR1 and CDR2, looked up from the germline V gene, are MDHEN and SYDVKM. Another Seattle source contributed samples from volunteer blood donors who had recovered from COVID-19. Collaborating institutions collected whole blood in K2EDTA tubes following their own protocols. For TCRbeta analysis, collaborators shipped samples as frozen whole blood, isolated PBMCs, or DNA extracted from either of those sample types. TCRbeta CDR3 regions were amplified from genomic DNA by means of the immunoSEQ Assay, a bias-controlled multiplex PCR. From the authors' description of their analysis: The number of nucleated cells in each sample was estimated from the amplification of reference gene primers within the assay. To quantify the absolute abundance of each unique TCRbeta CDR3 rearrangement, sequence reads were collapsed and filtered. Productive Simpson clonality was computed per sample as the square root of Simpson's diversity index over productive rearrangements. Held by TCRdb, this immuneACCESS table contains in-frame sequences only and omits some clones. Under half of the omission traces to an unresolved V gene where checked; the cause of the rest is unknown. The DNA gave D and trimming, while V, J and clone size come from that table. A total of around 260,000 clones appear in this sample, about four fifths of them only once. Of the sample, 8.5% to 9.5% falls within the top ten clones.

Overall study results and their limits: The quantity of clinical and demographic metadata differed by source and by participant and was supplied without curation.

The sample taken for sequencing was peripheral blood. The V gene is TRBV28 and the J gene is TRBJ1-4; TRBD1 lines up with 7 middle nucleotides. The sequence was collected from a woman between 45 and 60 years old who had recovered from COVID-19. Here the CDR3 is given as CASSLAGGRTNEKLFF. The bases are TGTGCCAGCAGTTTGGCAGGGGGTAGGACTAATGAAAAACTGTTTTTT.